Listed below are T cell receptor beta chains from one sample, sequenced in a study of Ad26.COV2.S vaccination and SARS-CoV-2 variants. The table came from immunoSEQ multiplex PCR; TCRdb's copy has only in-frame clones and leaves some out. The data show some 640,000 clones, with more than 80% seen just once and approximately 1.5% held by the top ten. Sample: peripheral blood, taken in a trial of Ad26.COV2.S vaccine versus placebo. The receptors stem from a person between 18 and 59 years old who received the Ad26.COV2.S COVID-19 vaccine or a placebo. Each CDR3 is given without its conserved first and last residue.

v_gene: TRBV11-2
CDR3aa: ASSLTPMGPNYGYT

v_gene: TRBV20-1
CDR3aa: SAAVDYEQY

v_gene: TRBV30
CDR3aa: AWSARQGSQPQH

v_gene: TRBV4-2
CDR3aa: ASSFRAQVNTEAF

v_gene: TRBV10-3
CDR3aa: AIRRELAGGHDEQF

v_gene: TRBV11-2
CDR3aa: ASSLDGGGNEQF

v_gene: TRBV30
CDR3aa: AWSTDSGNTIY

v_gene: TRBV11-2
CDR3aa: ASSLALGTNTDTQY

v_gene: TRBV10-1
CDR3aa: ASSESGDTQY

v_gene: TRBV11-2
CDR3aa: ASSLDPTGRIGYT

v_gene: TRBV5-8
CDR3aa: ASSLRLFWPMNYGYT

v_gene: TRBV9
CDR3aa: ASSVGTYTEAF

v_gene: TRBV27
CDR3aa: ASSPTEGGYEQY

v_gene: TRBV5-1
CDR3aa: ASSLEGQYNEQF

v_gene: TRBV10-1
CDR3aa: ASSQGYEQY

v_gene: TRBV3-1/TRBV3-2
CDR3aa: ASSRDRALSNTGELF

v_gene: TRBV5-1
CDR3aa: ASSLLPGGTEAF

v_gene: TRBV7-9
CDR3aa: AHGVSGANVLT

v_gene: TRBV29-1
CDR3aa: SVLQGASYNEQF